This TCR beta chain was observed in a study of blood T cell repertoires in COVID-19. Study as a whole: The origin of the acute and convalescent COVID-19 samples was the United States, Italy and Spain.

In the authors' methods: It was from reference gene primer amplification that nucleated cell counts were estimated. Method: immunoSEQ multiplex PCR; TCRdb's copy keeps in-frame clones and lacks some. That table gives V, J and clone size, and the DNA gave D and trimming. The top ten clones hold about 18% of a sample with under 150,000 clones, more than 75% of them seen once. Trimming cost V 1 base and J 6 bases, with 9 bases left between them. The CDR3 totals 14 residues. CDR1 and CDR2 from the germline V gene are LGHDT and YNNKEL (reference sequence). The clonotype comes from a woman in her fifties or sixties who had recovered from COVID-19. The rearrangement uses TRBV3-1 (or the pseudogene TRBV3-2) and TRBJ2-2; D is unresolved. Material: peripheral blood. The CDR3, as DNA: TGTGCCAGCAGCCAAGTGGGTAGCTCCGGGGAGCTGTTTTTT. This codes for CASSQVGSSGELFF.